A selection of T cell receptor beta chains follows, all from one sample in a study of T cell responses to AZD1222 COVID-19 vaccine. The method was immunoSEQ multiplex PCR; TCRdb's version includes in-frame clones alone and lacks a portion of them. The data hold 150,000 to 200,000 clones, with 85% to 95% observed a single time. Here the sequenced sample was peripheral blood, taken 28 days after the second AZD1222 dose. Receptor source: an adult who received the AZD1222 COVID-19 vaccine. Each CDR3 is given with its conserved first and last residue. The order of the fields is J gene, D gene, clone size, V gene, CDR3 protein, CDR3 DNA. A D gene is named only where the DNA matches it firmly. The size entry is marked missing in some rows and otherwise reads once, few, many or a size class.

TRBJ1-3	TRBD1	NA	TRBV15	CATSRDRGLGNTIYF	TGTGCCACCAGCAGGGACAGGGGGCTTGGAAACACCATATATTTT
TRBJ2-5	NA	NA	TRBV7-7	CASSLSLSERETQYF	TGTGCCAGCAGCTTATCTCTGTCCGAGAGGGAGACCCAGTACTTC
TRBJ1-4	NA	NA	TRBV5-1	CASRYDSGRDEKLFF	TGCGCCAGCAGATATGACAGCGGGCGGGATGAAAAACTGTTTTTT
TRBJ2-7	NA	NA	TRBV14	CASSRSGYYYEQYF	TGTGCCAGCAGCCGGAGCGGGTACTACTACGAGCAGTACTTC
TRBJ2-7	NA	NA	TRBV2	CASSWAGGEQYF	TGTGCCAGCAGCTGGGCCGGTGGTGAGCAGTACTTC
TRBJ1-4	NA	NA	TRBV20-1	CSASQKGDFYEKLFF	TGCAGTGCTAGTCAGAAGGGTGATTTTTATGAAAAACTGTTTTTT
TRBJ2-7	TRBD2	NA	TRBV4-3	CASSQEASGRYEQYF	TGCGCCAGCAGCCAAGAGGCTAGCGGGCGGTACGAGCAGTACTTC
TRBJ2-3	NA	NA	TRBV5-1	CASSLGAFDTQYF	TGCGCCAGCAGCTTGGGCGCTTTCGATACGCAGTATTTT
TRBJ1-5	TRBD1	NA	TRBV18	CASSPPVGQGTQPQHF	TGTGCCAGCTCACCACCTGTAGGACAGGGTACTCAGCCCCAGCATTTT
TRBJ2-3	NA	NA	TRBV27	CASSRTRLMDTQYF	TGTGCCAGCAGTCGAACAAGACTAATGGATACGCAGTATTTT
TRBJ1-1	TRBD1	NA	TRBV19	CASSMGDRGFAEAFF	TGTGCCAGTAGTATGGGGGACAGGGGATTCGCTGAAGCTTTCTTT
TRBJ1-5	NA	NA	TRBV12-3/TRBV12-4	CASSGDRPPQHF	TGTGCCAGCAGTGGAGACAGGCCGCCCCAGCATTTT
TRBJ2-1	TRBD2	NA	TRBV24-1	CATSPGLGNNEQFF	TGTGCCACTTCACCGGGACTAGGGAACAATGAGCAGTTCTTC
TRBJ2-7	NA	NA	TRBV9	CASSETSGVAYEQYF	TGTGCCAGCAGCGAGACCTCCGGGGTGGCCTACGAGCAGTACTTC
TRBJ1-2	NA	NA	TRBV18	CASSADRGDSYGYTF	TGTGCCAGCTCGGCCGATCGGGGGGATAGCTATGGCTACACCTTC
TRBJ2-5	NA	few	TRBV19	CASSPQRGTETQYF	TGTGCCAGTAGTCCCCAAAGGGGGACAGAGACCCAGTACTTC
TRBJ1-1	TRBD1	NA	TRBV5-8	CASSSTGRRRTEAFF	TGTGCCAGCAGTTCGACAGGGAGGAGGCGCACTGAAGCTTTCTTT
TRBJ2-4	NA	NA	TRBV7-3	CASSFEPKPGAKNIQYF	TGTGCCAGCAGCTTTGAACCGAAACCCGGAGCCAAAAACATTCAGTACTTC
TRBJ1-1	NA	NA	TRBV6-5	CASSYFGRTEAFF	TGTGCCAGCAGTTACTTTGGAAGGACTGAAGCTTTCTTT
TRBJ1-2	NA	NA	TRBV7-2	CASSLDQNYGYTF	TGTGCCAGCAGCTTAGACCAGAACTATGGCTACACCTTC
TRBJ1-2	TRBD1	NA	TRBV6-6	CATGSGQGDLGYTF	TGTGCCACCGGCTCGGGACAGGGGGATTTGGGCTACACCTTC
TRBJ2-7	TRBD2	NA	TRBV7-9	CASSLGGRASEQYF	TGTGCCAGCAGCTTAGGCGGGAGGGCCAGCGAGCAGTACTTC
TRBJ1-4	TRBD1	NA	TRBV2	CASSEGDRDGEKLFF	TGTGCCAGCAGTGAAGGGGACAGGGACGGTGAAAAACTGTTTTTT
TRBJ2-7	NA	NA	TRBV21-1	CASTGTYEQYF	TGTGCCAGCACCGGGACCTACGAGCAGTACTTC
TRBJ1-6	TRBD1	NA	TRBV7-9	CASSPGQGSSPLHF	TGTGCCAGCAGCCCGGGACAGGGAAGTTCACCCCTCCACTTT
TRBJ1-6	NA	NA	TRBV5-1	CASSLGGVNSPLHF	TGCGCCAGCAGCTTGGGAGGAGTTAATTCACCCCTCCACTTT
TRBJ1-6	NA	NA	TRBV20-1	CSASRSVESPLHF	TGCAGTGCTAGTCGGTCAGTGGAGTCACCCCTCCACTTT
TRBJ2-1	NA	NA	TRBV21-1	CASSADCPGQGYNEQFF	TGTGCCAGCAGCGCAGACTGTCCGGGACAGGGATACAATGAGCAGTTCTTC
TRBJ2-7	TRBD2	NA	TRBV6-5	CASSLSGKPTYEQYF	TGTGCCAGCAGTCTAAGCGGGAAGCCCACCTACGAGCAGTACTTC
TRBJ2-7	NA	NA	TRBV2	CASYLYRVGEQYF	TGTGCCAGCTACCTATACAGGGTCGGGGAGCAGTACTTC
TRBJ1-2	NA	NA	TRBV4-3	CASSQDPYYGYTF	TGCGCCAGCAGCCAAGACCCCTACTATGGCTACACCTTC
TRBJ2-3	TRBD1	few	TRBV2	CASSPGTASTDTQYF	TGTGCCAGCAGTCCCGGGACAGCCTCCACAGATACGCAGTATTTT
TRBJ2-1	NA	few	TRBV7-9	CASSLVQAFYNEQFF	TGTGCCAGCAGCTTAGTACAGGCCTTCTACAATGAGCAGTTCTTC
TRBJ2-1	TRBD2	NA	TRBV6-2/TRBV6-3	CASSHELAGAGEQFF	TGTGCCAGCAGTCACGAACTAGCGGGAGCTGGTGAGCAGTTCTTC
TRBJ1-5	NA	NA	TRBV4-1	CASSHQGFQPQHF	TGCGCCAGCAGCCACCAGGGATTTCAGCCCCAGCATTTT
TRBJ2-7	TRBD2	NA	TRBV7-9	CASSSTSGSSNEQYF	TGTGCCAGCAGCTCAACTAGCGGGAGTAGCAACGAGCAGTACTTC
TRBJ2-7	TRBD2	NA	TRBV19	CASSIVAGTYEQYF	TGTGCCAGTAGTATTGTAGCGGGGACCTACGAGCAGTACTTC
TRBJ2-3	NA	few	TRBV14	CASSQLIRQRQYF	TGTGCCAGCAGCCAACTAATTAGACAGAGGCAGTATTTT
TRBJ2-3	NA	NA	TRBV7-2	CASSLSATAFGTQYF	TGTGCCAGCAGCTTATCCGCGACCGCCTTTGGTACGCAGTATTTT
TRBJ2-5	TRBD1	few	TRBV30	CAWNVEGGETQYF	TGTGCCTGGAATGTGGAAGGGGGCGAGACCCAGTACTTC
TRBJ1-6	NA	NA	TRBV6-5	CASKGGRGSPLHF	TGTGCCTCGAAGGGGGGGCGAGGATCACCCCTCCACTTT